This T cell receptor beta chain was recorded in a study of T cells in Graves' hyperthyroidism and ophthalmopathy. The V end lost 8 bases, the J end lost 7 bases, and 17 bases lay between the germline ends. This CDR3 has 14 residues. The germline CDR1 and CDR2 sequences are MRHNA and SNTAGT. This clonotype was seen once. Stable Graves' hyperthyroidism meant no ophthalmopathy progression within 18 months. Uncontrolled infections, other autoimmune diseases, pregnancy or lactation led to exclusion of patients. RNA transcripts yielded amplified TCR beta CDR3 regions. A first-round RT-PCR of the TCR CDR3 used the HTBI primer set. TCRdb recomputed calls from the multiplex PCR reads with MiXCR, one row per CDR3 protein. The sample lists around 300,000 distinct CDR3 sequences; approximately 15% were seen once.

The sequence was obtained from a woman aged 30 to 39 with Graves' hyperthyroidism. This rearrangement joins TRBV6-4 to TRBJ1-4; possible D gene TRBD1, 6 bases. The sequenced sample was blood. The CDR3, as DNA: TGTGCCAGCTCCCGGGACATAGCACGTGAAAAACTGTTTTTT. This encodes CASSRDIAREKLFF.